This TCR beta chain was recovered during a study of blood T cell repertoires in COVID-19. Across the whole study: PBMCs, B-cell-depleted T cells, or T cells provided the cDNA or gDNA that made up the material.

TCRdb's table, derived via immunoSEQ multiplex PCR, lists solely in-frame clones and lacks some. Counted here are approximately 230,000 clones, around 80% occurring once; the ten biggest clones make up approximately 15%. Participant-reported clinical history was the basis for cohort assignment. The V gene's germline CDR1 is SGHVS and CDR2 FQNEAQ. Trimming took 5 bases from V and 0 from J; bases not matched to a gene: 7. The CDR3 has 15 residues. This clonotype originated in a middle-aged man who had recovered from COVID-19. The chain combines TRBV7-8 with TRBJ2-7, with 7 bases aligning to TRBD1. The sequencing input was PBMCs or T cells enriched from blood (not recorded which). In DNA form, the CDR3 reads TGTGCCAGCAGCCTGGGGACAGTCGCCTCCTACGAGCAGTACTTC. Translation gives CASSLGTVASYEQYF. Together with reference TRBV7-8 and TRBJ2-7, the CDR3 gives the full variable domain: GAGVSQSPRYKVAKRGQDVALRCDPISGHVSLFWYQQALGQGPEFLTYFQNEAQLDKSGLPSDRFFAERPEGSVSTLKIQRTQQEDSAVYLCASSLGTVASYEQYFGPGTRLTVT.